This T cell receptor (beta chain) comes out of a study of blood T cell repertoires in COVID-19. Background on the study: From the United States, Italy and Spain came samples of acute and convalescent COVID-19. From T cells, B-cell-depleted T cells, or PBMCs came the material, which was cDNA or gDNA.

This clone has a single count. This CDR3 region has 11 residues. V lost 4 bases and J lost 2, with 2 bases in between. Germline V CDR1 and CDR2: MDHEN, SYDVKM. Under the authors' procedure: Estimation of nucleated cell counts was performed using reference gene primer amplification. Clones were sequenced by immunoSEQ multiplex PCR, and TCRdb holds only the in-frame ones, with some missing. The D gene and trimming were derived from the DNA, and the V and J assignments and clone size from that table. The sample has around 200,000 clones; about nine tenths are singletons. Source material: peripheral blood. The receptor was isolated from a man older than 75 with acute or convalescent COVID-19. The rearrangement joins TRBV28 to TRBJ1-2; the D is unclear. The CDR3 DNA follows: TGTGCCAGCAGTTCAAACTATGGCTACACCTTC. Translation gives CASSSNYGYTF.